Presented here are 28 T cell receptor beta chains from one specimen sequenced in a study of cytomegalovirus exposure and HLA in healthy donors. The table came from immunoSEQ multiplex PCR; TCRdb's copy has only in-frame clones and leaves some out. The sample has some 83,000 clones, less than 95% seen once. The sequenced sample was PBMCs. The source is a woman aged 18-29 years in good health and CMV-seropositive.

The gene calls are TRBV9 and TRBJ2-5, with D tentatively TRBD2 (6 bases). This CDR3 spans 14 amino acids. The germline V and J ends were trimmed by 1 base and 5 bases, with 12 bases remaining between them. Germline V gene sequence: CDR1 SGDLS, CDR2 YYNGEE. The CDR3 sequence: CASSVNTSPETQYF. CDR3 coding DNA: TGTGCCAGCAGCGTAAATACTAGCCCTGAGACCCAGTACTTC.

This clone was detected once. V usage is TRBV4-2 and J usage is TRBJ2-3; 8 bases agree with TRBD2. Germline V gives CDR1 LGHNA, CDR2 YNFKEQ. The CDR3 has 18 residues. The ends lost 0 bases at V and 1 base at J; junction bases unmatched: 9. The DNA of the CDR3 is TGTGCCAGCAGCCAAGAACGGGGGCGGGAGGCCGGCACAGATACGCAGTATTTT. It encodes CASSQERGREAGTDTQYF.

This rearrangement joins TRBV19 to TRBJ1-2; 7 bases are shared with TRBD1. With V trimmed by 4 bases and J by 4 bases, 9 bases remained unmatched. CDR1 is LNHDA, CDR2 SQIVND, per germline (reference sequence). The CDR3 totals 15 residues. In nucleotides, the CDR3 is TGTGCCAGTAGTAGAACGGGGACAGAGATCTATGGCTACACCTTC. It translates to CASSRTGTEIYGYTF.

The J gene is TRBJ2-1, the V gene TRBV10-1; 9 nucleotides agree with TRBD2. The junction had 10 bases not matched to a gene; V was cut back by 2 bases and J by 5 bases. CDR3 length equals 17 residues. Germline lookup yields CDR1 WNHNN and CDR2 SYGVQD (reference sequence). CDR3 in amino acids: CASSEVSGGFPHNEQFF. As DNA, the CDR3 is TGCGCCAGCAGTGAGGTAAGCGGGGGGTTCCCCCACAATGAGCAGTTCTTC.

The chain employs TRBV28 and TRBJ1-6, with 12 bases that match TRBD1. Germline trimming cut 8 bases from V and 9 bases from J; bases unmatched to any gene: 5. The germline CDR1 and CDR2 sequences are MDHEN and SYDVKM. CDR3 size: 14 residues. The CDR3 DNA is TGTGCCAGCTGGCCGGGACAGGGGGCTTCACCCCTCCACTTT. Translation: CASWPGQGASPLHF. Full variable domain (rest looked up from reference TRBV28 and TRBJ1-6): DVKVTQSSRYLVKRTGEKVFLECVQDMDHENMFWYRQDPGLGLRLIYFSYDVKMKEKGDIPEGYSVSREKKERFSLILESASTNQTSMYLCASWPGQGASPLHFGNGTRLTVT.

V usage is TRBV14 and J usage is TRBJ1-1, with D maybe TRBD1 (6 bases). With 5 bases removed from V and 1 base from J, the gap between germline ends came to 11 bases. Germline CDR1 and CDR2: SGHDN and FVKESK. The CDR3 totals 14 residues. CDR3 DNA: TGTGCCAGCAGCGTCCAAGGGGGGAACACTGAAGCTTTCTTT. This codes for CASSVQGGNTEAFF.

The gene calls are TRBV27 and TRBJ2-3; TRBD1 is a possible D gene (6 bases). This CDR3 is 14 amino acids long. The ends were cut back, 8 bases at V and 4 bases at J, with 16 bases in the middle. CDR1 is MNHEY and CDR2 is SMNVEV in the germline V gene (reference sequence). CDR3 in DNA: TGTGCCAGCGGAGTCCACAGGGCCCCAGATACGCAGTATTTT. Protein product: CASGVHRAPDTQYF.

CDR3 in amino acids: CASSPDIHSGEAFF. In DNA form, the CDR3 reads TGTGCCAGCAGCCCCGACATCCACAGCGGTGAAGCTTTCTTT. The chain uses TRBV6-4 and TRBJ1-1; D call uncertain. The CDR3 is 14 residues long. Germline CDR1 and CDR2: MRHNA and SNTAGT. Deletions cut 6 bases from V and 7 bases from J, with 18 bases between.

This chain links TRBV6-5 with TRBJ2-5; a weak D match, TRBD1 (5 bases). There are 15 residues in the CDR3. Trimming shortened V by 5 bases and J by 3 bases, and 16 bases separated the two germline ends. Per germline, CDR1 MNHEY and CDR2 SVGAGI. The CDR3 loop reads CASSKEWGPKETQYF. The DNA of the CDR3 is TGTGCCAGCAGTAAGGAGTGGGGCCCAAAAGAGACCCAGTACTTC.

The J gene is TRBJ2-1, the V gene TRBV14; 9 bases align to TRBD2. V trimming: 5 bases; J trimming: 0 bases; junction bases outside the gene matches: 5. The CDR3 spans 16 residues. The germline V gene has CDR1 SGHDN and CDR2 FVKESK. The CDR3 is CASSKLAGASYNEQFF. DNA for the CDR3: TGTGCCAGCAGCAAATTAGCGGGGGCCTCCTACAATGAGCAGTTCTTC.

In DNA form, the CDR3 reads TGTGCCAGCAGCTCAGGACAGGGAAATTCAGCTTTCTTT. Translated: CASSSGQGNSAFF. V gene TRBV7-3 combines with J gene TRBJ1-1; 8 bases line up with TRBD1. There are 13 residues in the CDR3. Germline CDR1 is SGHTA and CDR2 is FQGTGA. V lost 4 bases to trimming and J lost 10 bases; unmatched junction nucleotides: 8.

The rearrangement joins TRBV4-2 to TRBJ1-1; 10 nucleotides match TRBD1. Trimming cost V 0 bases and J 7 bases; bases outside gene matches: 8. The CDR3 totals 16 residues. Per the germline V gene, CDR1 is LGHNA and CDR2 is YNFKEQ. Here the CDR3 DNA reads TGTGCCAGCAGCCAAGATCCCGGGACAGGGGCGATTGAAGCTTTCTTT. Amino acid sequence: CASSQDPGTGAIEAFF.

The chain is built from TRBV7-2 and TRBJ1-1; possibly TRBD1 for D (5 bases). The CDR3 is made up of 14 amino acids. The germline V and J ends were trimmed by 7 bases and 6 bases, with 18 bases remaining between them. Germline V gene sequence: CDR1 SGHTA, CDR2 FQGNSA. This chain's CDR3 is CASISLQGTPEAFF. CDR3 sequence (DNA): TGTGCCAGCATCTCCTTGCAGGGCACCCCTGAAGCTTTCTTT.

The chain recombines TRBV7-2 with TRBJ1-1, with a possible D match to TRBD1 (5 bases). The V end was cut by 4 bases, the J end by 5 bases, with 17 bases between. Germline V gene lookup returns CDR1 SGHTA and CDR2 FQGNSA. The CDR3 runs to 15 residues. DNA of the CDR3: TGTGCCAGCAGCTCCACCCAGGGCTTCGGAACTGAAGCTTTCTTT. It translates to CASSSTQGFGTEAFF. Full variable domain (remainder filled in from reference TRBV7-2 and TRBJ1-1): GAGVSQSPSNKVTEKGKDVELRCDPISGHTALYWYRQSLGQGLEFLIYFQGNSAPDKSGLPSDRFSAERTGGSVSTLTIQRTQQEDSAVYLCASSSTQGFGTEAFFGQGTRLTVV.

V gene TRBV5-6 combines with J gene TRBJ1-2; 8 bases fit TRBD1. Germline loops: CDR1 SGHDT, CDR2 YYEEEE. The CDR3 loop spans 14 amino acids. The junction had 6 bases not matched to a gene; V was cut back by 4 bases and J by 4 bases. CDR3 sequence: CASSVQTGVYGYTF. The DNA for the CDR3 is TGTGCCAGCAGCGTACAGACAGGGGTCTATGGCTACACCTTC.

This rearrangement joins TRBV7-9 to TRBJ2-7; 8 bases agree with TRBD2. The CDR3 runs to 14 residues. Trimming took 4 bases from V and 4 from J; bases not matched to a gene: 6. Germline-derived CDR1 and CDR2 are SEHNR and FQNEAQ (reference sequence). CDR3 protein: CASSSFAGGYEQYF. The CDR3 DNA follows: TGTGCCAGCAGCTCCTTCGCGGGGGGATACGAGCAGTACTTC.

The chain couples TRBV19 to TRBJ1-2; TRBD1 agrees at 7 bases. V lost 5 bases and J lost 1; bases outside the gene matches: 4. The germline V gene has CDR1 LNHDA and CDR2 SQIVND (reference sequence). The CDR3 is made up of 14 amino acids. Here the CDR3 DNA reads TGTGCCAGTAGTCGGGACAGAGATAACTATGGCTACACCTTC. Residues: CASSRDRDNYGYTF.

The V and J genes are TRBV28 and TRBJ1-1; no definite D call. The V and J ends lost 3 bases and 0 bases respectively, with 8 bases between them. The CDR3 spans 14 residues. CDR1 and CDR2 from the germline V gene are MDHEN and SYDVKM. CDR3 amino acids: CASSFEDLNTEAFF. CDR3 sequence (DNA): TGTGCCAGCAGTTTCGAGGATCTGAACACTGAAGCTTTCTTT.

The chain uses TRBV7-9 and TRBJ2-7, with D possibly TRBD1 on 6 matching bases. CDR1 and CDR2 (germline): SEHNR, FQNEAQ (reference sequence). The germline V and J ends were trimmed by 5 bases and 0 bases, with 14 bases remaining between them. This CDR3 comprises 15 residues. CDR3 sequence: CASSQTGLSSYEQYF. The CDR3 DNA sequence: TGTGCCAGCAGCCAGACAGGCTTGAGCTCCTACGAGCAGTACTTC.

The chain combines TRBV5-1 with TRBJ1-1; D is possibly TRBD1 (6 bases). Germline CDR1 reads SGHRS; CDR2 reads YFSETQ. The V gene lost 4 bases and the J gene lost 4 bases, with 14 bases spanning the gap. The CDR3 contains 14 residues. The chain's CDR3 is CASSATTGTTEAFF. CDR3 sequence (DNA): TGCGCCAGCAGCGCAACAACAGGGACCACTGAAGCTTTCTTT.

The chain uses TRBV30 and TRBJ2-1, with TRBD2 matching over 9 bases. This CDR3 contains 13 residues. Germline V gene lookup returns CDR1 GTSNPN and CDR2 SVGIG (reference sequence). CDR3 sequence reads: CTLGQRGDNEQFF. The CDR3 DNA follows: TGTACCCTAGGACAGCGGGGGGACAATGAGCAGTTCTTC.

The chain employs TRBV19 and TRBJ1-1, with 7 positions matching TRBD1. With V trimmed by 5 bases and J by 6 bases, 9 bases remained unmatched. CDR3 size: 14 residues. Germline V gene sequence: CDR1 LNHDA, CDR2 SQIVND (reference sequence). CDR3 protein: CASSQRGLLPEAFF. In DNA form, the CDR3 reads TGTGCCAGTAGTCAAAGGGGGCTGTTACCTGAAGCTTTCTTT. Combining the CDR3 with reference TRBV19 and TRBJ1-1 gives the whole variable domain DGGITQSPKYLFRKEGQNVTLSCEQNLNHDAMYWYRQDPGQGLRLIYYSQIVNDFQKGDIAEGYSVSREKKESFPLTVTSAQKNPTAFYLCASSQRGLLPEAFFGQGTRLTVV.

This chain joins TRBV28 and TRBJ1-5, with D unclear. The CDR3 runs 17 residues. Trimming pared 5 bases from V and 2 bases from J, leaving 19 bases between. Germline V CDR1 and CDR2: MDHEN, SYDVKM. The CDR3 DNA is TGTGCCAGCAGTCCCCGGTCCTTTTTTCTGGGCAATCAGCCCCAGCATTTT. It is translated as CASSPRSFFLGNQPQHF.

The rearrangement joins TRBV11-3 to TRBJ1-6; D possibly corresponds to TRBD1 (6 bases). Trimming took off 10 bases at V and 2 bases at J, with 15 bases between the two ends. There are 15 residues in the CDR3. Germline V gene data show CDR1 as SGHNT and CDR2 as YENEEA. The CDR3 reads CATKGGGAYNSPLHF. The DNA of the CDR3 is TGTGCCACGAAAGGCGGGGGCGCCTATAATTCACCCCTCCACTTT.

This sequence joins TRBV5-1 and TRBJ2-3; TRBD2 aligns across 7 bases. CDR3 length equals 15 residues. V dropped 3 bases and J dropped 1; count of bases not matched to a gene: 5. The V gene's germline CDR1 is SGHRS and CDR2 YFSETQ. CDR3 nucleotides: TGCGCCAGCAGCTCCGATCGGGGGGGCACAGATACGCAGTATTTT. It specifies CASSSDRGGTDTQYF.

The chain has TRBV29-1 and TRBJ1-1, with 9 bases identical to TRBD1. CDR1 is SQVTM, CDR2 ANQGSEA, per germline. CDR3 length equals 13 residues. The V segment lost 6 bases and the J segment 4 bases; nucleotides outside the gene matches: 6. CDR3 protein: CSVGRDRATEAFF. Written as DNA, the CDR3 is TGCAGCGTAGGTCGGGACAGGGCCACTGAAGCTTTCTTT.

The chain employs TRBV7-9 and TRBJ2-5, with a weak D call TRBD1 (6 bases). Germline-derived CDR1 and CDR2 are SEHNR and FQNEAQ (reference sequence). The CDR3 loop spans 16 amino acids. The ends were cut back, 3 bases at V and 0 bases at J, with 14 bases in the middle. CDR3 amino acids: CASSFQAGDNQETQYF. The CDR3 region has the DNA TGTGCCAGCAGCTTCCAAGCAGGGGACAACCAAGAGACCCAGTACTTC. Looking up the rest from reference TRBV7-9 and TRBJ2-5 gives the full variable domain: DTGVSQNPRHKITKRGQNVTFRCDPISEHNRLYWYRQTLGQGPEFLTYFQNEAQLEKSRLLSDRFSAERPKGSFSTLEIQRTEQGDSAMYLCASSFQAGDNQETQYFGPGTRLLVL.

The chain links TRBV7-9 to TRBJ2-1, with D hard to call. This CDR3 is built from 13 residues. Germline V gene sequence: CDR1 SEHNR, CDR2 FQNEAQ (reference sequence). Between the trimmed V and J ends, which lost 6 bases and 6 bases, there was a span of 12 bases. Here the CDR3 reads CASRATLGNEQFF. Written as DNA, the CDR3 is TGTGCCAGCAGGGCGACTTTGGGCAATGAGCAGTTCTTC.